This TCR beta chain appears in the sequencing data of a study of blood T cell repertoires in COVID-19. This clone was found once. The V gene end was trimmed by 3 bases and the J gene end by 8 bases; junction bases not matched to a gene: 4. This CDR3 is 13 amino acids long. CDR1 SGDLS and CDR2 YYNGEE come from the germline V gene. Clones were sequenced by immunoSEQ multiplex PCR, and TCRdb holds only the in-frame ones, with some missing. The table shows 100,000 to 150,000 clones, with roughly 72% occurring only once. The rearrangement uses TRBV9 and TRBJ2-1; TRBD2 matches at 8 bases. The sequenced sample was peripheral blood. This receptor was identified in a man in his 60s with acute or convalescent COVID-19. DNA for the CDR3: TGTGCCAGCAGCGGCCCGGGGGGGGATGAGCAGTTCTTC. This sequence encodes CASSGPGGDEQFF.